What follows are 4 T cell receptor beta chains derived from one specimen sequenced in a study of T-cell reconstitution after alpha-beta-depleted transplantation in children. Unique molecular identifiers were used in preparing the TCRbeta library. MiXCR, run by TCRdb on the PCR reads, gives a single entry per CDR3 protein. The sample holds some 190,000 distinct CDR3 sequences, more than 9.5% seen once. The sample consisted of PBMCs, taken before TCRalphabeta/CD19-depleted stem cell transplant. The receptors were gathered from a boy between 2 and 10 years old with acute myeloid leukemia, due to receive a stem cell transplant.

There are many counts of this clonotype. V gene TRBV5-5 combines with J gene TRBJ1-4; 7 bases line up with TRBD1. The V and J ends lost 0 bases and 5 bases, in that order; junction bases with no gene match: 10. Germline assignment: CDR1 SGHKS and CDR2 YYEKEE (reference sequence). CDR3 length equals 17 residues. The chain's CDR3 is CASSLAVRQGFNEKLFF. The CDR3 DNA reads TGTGCCAGCAGCTTGGCTGTCAGACAGGGATTCAATGAAAAACTGTTTTTT.

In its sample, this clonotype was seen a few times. CDR3: CASSPGGGAPSYNEQFF. CDR3 coding DNA: TGTGCCAGCAGTCCCGGGGGGGGGGCCCCCTCCTACAATGAGCAGTTCTTC. The J gene is TRBJ2-1, the V gene TRBV6-1; TRBD2 matches at 8 bases. Germline lookup yields CDR1 MNHNS and CDR2 SASEGT. The trim removed 5 bases at V and 0 bases at J, leaving 9 bases unmatched. CDR3 length: 17 residues.

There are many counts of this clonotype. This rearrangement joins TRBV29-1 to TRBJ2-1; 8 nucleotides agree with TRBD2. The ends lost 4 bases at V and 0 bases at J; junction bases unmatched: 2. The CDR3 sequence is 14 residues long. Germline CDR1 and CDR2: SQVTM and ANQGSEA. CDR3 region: CSVGGGNSYNEQFF. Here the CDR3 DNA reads TGCAGCGTTGGCGGGGGGAACTCCTACAATGAGCAGTTCTTC.

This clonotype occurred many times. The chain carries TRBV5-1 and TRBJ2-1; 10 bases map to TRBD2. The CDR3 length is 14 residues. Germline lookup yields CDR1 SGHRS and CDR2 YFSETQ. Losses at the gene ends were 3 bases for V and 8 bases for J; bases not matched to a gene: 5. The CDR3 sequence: CASSSSGREDEQFF. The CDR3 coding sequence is TGCGCCAGCAGCTCGAGCGGGAGGGAGGATGAGCAGTTCTTC. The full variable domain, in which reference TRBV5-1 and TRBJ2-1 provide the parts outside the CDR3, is KAGVTQTPRYLIKTRGQQVTLSCSPISGHRSVSWYQQTPGQGLQFLFEYFSETQRNKGNFPGRFSGRQFSNSRSEMNVSTLELGDSALYLCASSSSGREDEQFFGPGTRLTVL.